The sequence of this T cell receptor beta chain was determined in a study of blood T cells in healthy people across ages. Healthy Caucasian individuals from Russia aged about 6 to 90 were enrolled as donors. Staff drew ten milliliters of peripheral blood from each donor. Per the germline V gene, CDR1 is KGHDR and CDR2 is SFDVKD. V trimming: 1 base; J trimming: 13 bases; junction bases outside the gene matches: 11. This CDR3 comprises 15 residues. The use of a sample-barcoded 5' primer and a J-beta primer mix characterized a second PCR of roughly 6 to 11 cycles. A tag from a template-switch adaptor with 12 random nucleotides marked each cDNA molecule. At least 2.5 million CDR3-containing paired-end reads were obtained per sample. TCRdb processed the 5' RACE reads anew with MiXCR; each CDR3 protein has one entry. The sample includes hundreds of thousands of distinct CDR3 sequences, around half of them seen just once.

The receptor comes from a woman aged 55-69 years in good health. The chain has TRBV24-1 and TRBJ2-1; 8 positions match TRBD1. The specimen was blood. CDR3 nucleotide sequence: TGTGCCACCAGTGATTTCCCCGGGACAGGAAGGAAACAGTTCTTC. The encoded protein is CATSDFPGTGRKQFF.